This T cell receptor (beta chain) was obtained from a study of CD8+CD57+ T cells in acquired aplastic anemia. For sequencing, patients were chosen who had shown expansion of CD8+CD57+ cells by flow cytometry. The template for TCR beta VDJ and CDR3 sequence profiling was genomic DNA. TCRdb re-derived calls from the reads in MiXCR, one entry per CDR3 protein. Of about 180,000 distinct CDR3 sequences in the sample, roughly 43% were seen once. CDR3 length equals 13 residues. Unmatched junction bases numbered 4, after V lost 2 bases and J lost 11 bases. Per the germline V gene, CDR1 is SGHVS and CDR2 is FNYEAQ.

The receptor was isolated from a human donor with aplastic anemia. The sequencing input was sorted CD4+, CD8+, or CD8+CD57+ T cells (not recorded which) from PBMCs. This chain links TRBV7-6 with TRBJ1-4; 8 bases match TRBD1. The CDR3 DNA reads as TGTGCCAGCAGCTTACAGGGGGCGCAGAAACTGTTTTTT. As protein: CASSLQGAQKLFF. Supplemented by reference TRBV7-6 and TRBJ1-4, the full variable domain reads GAGVSQSPRYKVTKRGQDVALRCDPISGHVSLYWYRQALGQGPEFLTYFNYEAQQDKSGLPNDRFSAERPEGSISTLTIQRTEQRDSAMYRCASSLQGAQKLFFGSGTQLSVL.